The rows below give T cell receptor beta chains drawn from one sample of a study of blood T cell repertoires in COVID-19. Profiled with immunoSEQ multiplex PCR; TCRdb holds only in-frame clones, not every one. The sample lists hundreds of thousands of clones, just under 85% occurring once. Input material: peripheral blood. Receptors originate from a man older than 75 with acute or convalescent COVID-19. Both conserved end residues are trimmed from each CDR3. The order of the fields is CDR3 protein, V gene, CDR3 length.

ASSTGNSPLH	TRBV6-2/TRBV6-3	10
ASSLSGQEKYEQY	TRBV5-1	13
SASRQVANSPLH	TRBV20-1	12
ASSPDTNSPLH	TRBV11-3	11
ASSPTRGRTDTQY	TRBV18	13
ASSANSYEQY	TRBV2	10
ASSPRNLATDTQY	TRBV28	13
ASRQTASSGNTIY	TRBV5-1	13
ASSRPGGGEAF	TRBV21-1	11
ASSLGGRKGGEQY	TRBV5-1	13
SARGGAFRT	TRBV20-1	9
ASSTSLGTSGFTYEQY	TRBV19	16
ASSLGEVSGNTIY	TRBV11-2	13
AIHGGQGGYGYT	TRBV10-3	12
ASSDLADSYEQY	TRBV10-2	12
ASSSGASQY	TRBV28	9
ASSLRGRTGELF	TRBV13	12
ASSPCVGQDYSNQPQH	TRBV14	16
ASSLSFLAWGEEQY	TRBV27	14
ASSFDIRREKLF	TRBV5-1	12
ASGPPFYEQY	TRBV28	10
ASSLERGAGTNEKLF	TRBV5-1	15
ASSRTARGELF	TRBV6-5	11
ASSALWTGGSYNEQF	TRBV9	15
ASSEARAGAGNEQF	TRBV2	14
ASSAGTVIADAF	TRBV5-1	12
ASSSSGRTTYNEQF	TRBV7-9	14
ASSSSPRQGTQY	TRBV6-5	12
ASSPGGGAGDTQY	TRBV7-9	13
ASSIGRDTGELF	TRBV13	12
ASSPHQGGTYEQY	TRBV18	13
ASSRQRVGRNTEAF	TRBV28	14
ASSPRRQGGYEQY	TRBV18	13
AWSVQQGFGYT	TRBV30	11
ASSLAGMAGPSYNEQF	TRBV7-9	16
ASSPRTSSGTDTQY	TRBV11-2	14
ATSLTGAGANVLT	TRBV24-1	13
ASSKLGGQGAFGELF	TRBV2	15
ATSGLSGTSGRSQETQY	TRBV24-1	17
ASSLAMAGGSYNEQF	TRBV7-9	15
ASSSSGRISYEQY	TRBV6-2/TRBV6-3	13
ASSTGSYNSPLH	TRBV5-6	12
ASSLWGRGQRSSGANVLT	TRBV27	18
ASSPSRGQNEKLF	TRBV9	13
ASSPLESPEQY	TRBV18	11
ASSLRTGNEQF	TRBV11-1	11
ASSRDRGGPATNEKLF	TRBV19	16
ATRQLSSGANVLT	TRBV27	13
ASSLSTGWGYT	TRBV28	11
ASSLGARGNQPQH	TRBV7-8	13
ASSHLQGASRTLF	TRBV6-2/TRBV6-3	13
ASSDQSGGLGNEQF	TRBV7-6	14
ASSYRQGREQY	TRBV6-5	11
ASSALQDTPTNEKLF	TRBV9	15
ASSLVQAAHEQY	TRBV11-2	12
ASSLLAGAYNEQF	TRBV7-6	13
ASSSGLVLTDTQY	TRBV7-6	13